The present TCR beta chain was sequenced within a study of T cell responses to AZD1222 COVID-19 vaccine. Study findings and constraints: White British donors predominated, females outnumbered males, and clonal diversity was possibly underestimated. Two doses of AZD1222 preceded a rise in Spike-specific TCR breadth and depth.

Details on this clone: The antigen is unknown.

Sequencing was performed with immunoSEQ multiplex PCR; in TCRdb, only in-frame clones are kept and a portion is missing. The sample carries over 110,000 clones, about 93% recorded once. This CDR3 has 14 residues. Per the germline V gene, CDR1 is SGHAT and CDR2 is FQNNGV. V lost 9 bases and J lost 4; bases outside the gene matches: 7. The sequenced sample was peripheral blood, obtained on day 0 of AZD1222 vaccination. V and J are TRBV11-2 and TRBJ2-3; the match to TRBD1 covers 10 bases. The receptor comes from an adult in good health. The CDR3 DNA follows: TGTGCCAGACCGACAGGGGGCCCCCCAGATACGCAGTATTTT. Protein product: CARPTGGPPDTQYF.